This T cell receptor (beta chain) was retrieved from a study of blood T cell repertoires in COVID-19. In the study overall: From the United States, Italy and Spain came samples of acute and convalescent COVID-19. The analysed material was cDNA or gDNA that came from T cells, B-cell-depleted T cells, or PBMCs.

The V end lost 0 bases, the J end lost 3 bases, and 9 bases lay between the germline ends. Germline CDR1 is LGHNA and CDR2 is YSLEER. The CDR3 has 14 residues. Original handling: Amplification with reference gene primers provided the estimates of nucleated cell counts. Sequenced by immunoSEQ multiplex PCR; TCRdb stores in-frame clones only, minus some. V and J calls and clone size are as listed in that table; D and trimming were resolved from the DNA. The table includes around 19,000 clones, about four fifths detected once. This clonotype was obtained from a man of 80 years or more with acute or convalescent COVID-19. The specimen sequenced was peripheral blood. V and J are TRBV4-3 and TRBJ2-7, with D perhaps matching TRBD2 (5 bases). The CDR3 DNA sequence: TGCGCCAGCAGCCAAGAGAGGGTTCGCTACGAGCAGTACTTC. This codes for CASSQERVRYEQYF.